The source of this TCR beta chain is a study of vaccination effects on CD4 cells after COVID-19. Sequencing was performed with immunoSEQ multiplex PCR; in TCRdb, only in-frame clones are kept and a portion is missing. The table records 70,000 or so clones, around 79% of them present only once. The CDR3 is made up of 12 amino acids. Germline CDR1 reads SNHLY; CDR2 reads FYNNEI. The V end was cut by 1 base, the J end by 4 bases, with 4 bases between. About this clone itself: Its target is not known.

Study-wide results and limits: Marked clonal contraction was seen late after vaccination (in both infection- and vaccine-induced clones).

Antigen-specific CD4+ T cells expanded by the ViraFEST assay with viral peptide pools were then sequenced. Scientists isolated CD4+ T cells after a roughly nine-day culture period ended. Neither prior SARS-CoV-2 infection nor positive nucleocapsid antibodies were present in the vaccine recipients. Wells containing two million PBMC each were cultured with roughly 10 IU/ml IL-2 and approximately 10 ug/ml peptides. The chain couples TRBV2 to TRBJ1-2; D remains ambiguous. The sample in question was CD4+ T cells from PBMCs cultured with SARS-CoV-2 spike peptides, obtained before COVID-19 vaccination. This TCR was sampled from a human donor who received a COVID-19 vaccine. As DNA, the CDR3 is TGTGCCAGCAGTGAAGAGGCCTATGGCTACACCTTC. Translated, it gives CASSEEAYGYTF.